This T cell receptor beta chain was sequenced for a study of human T cells and chemical hapten exposure. Study-wide context: Read at 6 days, the patch tests placed 0.01% DPC on the upper back. Minor pooled library volume differences mainly drove per-sample TCR yield variation.

The CDR3 totals 15 residues. Unmatched junction bases numbered 7, after V lost 0 bases and J lost 5 bases. Germline-derived CDR1 and CDR2 are DFQATT and SNEGSKA (reference sequence). This clonotype was counted many times. In TCRdb, the RACE reads were re-called with MiXCR into one record per CDR3 protein. The profile shows approximately 400,000 distinct CDR3 sequences, around 4.8% of them singletons. The time point: patch test 1, 2 weeks after DPC sensitization. Documented treatment: therapeutic diphenylcyclopropenone sensitization with weekly scalp DPC. Unfractionated whole blood was the source from which total RNA was extracted.

Sequencing used whole blood, obtained in connection with sensitization to the hapten diphenylcyclopropenone (DPC). This clonotype was sampled from a woman between 45 and 60 years old with alopecia areata. Some clones in this sample may be carry-over from other donors' samples. This chain links TRBV20-1 with TRBJ2-1, with 7 bases matching TRBD2. CDR3 coding DNA: TGCAGTGCTAGAGATGTGGGAGGGCCCCACAATGAGCAGTTCTTC. Its protein is CSARDVGGPHNEQFF.